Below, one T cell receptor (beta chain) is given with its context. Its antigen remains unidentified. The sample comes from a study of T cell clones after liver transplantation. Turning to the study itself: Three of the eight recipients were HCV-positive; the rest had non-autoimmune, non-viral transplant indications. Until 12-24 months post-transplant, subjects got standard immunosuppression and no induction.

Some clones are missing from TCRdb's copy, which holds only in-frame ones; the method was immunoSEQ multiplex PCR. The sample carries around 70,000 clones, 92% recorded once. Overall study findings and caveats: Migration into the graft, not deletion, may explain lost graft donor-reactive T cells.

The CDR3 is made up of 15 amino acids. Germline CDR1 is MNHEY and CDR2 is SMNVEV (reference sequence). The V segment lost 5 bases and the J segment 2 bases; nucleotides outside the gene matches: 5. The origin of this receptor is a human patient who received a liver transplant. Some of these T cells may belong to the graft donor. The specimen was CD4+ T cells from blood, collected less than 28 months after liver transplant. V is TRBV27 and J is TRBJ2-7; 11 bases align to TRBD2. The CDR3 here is CASSLRLAGTYEQYF. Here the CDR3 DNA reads TGTGCCAGCAGTCTCAGACTAGCGGGAACCTACGAGCAGTACTTC.